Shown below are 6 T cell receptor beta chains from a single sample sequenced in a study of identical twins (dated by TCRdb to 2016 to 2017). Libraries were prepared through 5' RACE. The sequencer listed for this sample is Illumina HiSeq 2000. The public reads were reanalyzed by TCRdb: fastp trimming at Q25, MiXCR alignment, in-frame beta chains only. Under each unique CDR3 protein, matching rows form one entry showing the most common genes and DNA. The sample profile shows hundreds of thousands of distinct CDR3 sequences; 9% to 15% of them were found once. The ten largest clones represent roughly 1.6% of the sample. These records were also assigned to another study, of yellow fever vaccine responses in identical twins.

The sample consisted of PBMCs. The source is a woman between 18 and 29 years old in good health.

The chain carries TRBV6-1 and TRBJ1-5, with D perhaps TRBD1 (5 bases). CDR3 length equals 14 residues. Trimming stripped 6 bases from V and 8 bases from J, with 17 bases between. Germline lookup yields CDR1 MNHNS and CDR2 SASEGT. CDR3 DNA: TGTGCCAGCAGCCGCACCGGGGCTGGGGAGCCCCAGCATTTT. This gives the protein CASSRTGAGEPQHF.

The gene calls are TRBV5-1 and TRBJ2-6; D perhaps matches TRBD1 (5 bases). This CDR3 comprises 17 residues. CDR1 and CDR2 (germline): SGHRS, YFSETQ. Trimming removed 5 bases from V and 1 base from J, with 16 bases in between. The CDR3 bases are TGCGCCAGCAGTGGAACAGGAGCTAGATCTGGGGCCAACGTCCTGACTTTC. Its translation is CASSGTGARSGANVLTF.

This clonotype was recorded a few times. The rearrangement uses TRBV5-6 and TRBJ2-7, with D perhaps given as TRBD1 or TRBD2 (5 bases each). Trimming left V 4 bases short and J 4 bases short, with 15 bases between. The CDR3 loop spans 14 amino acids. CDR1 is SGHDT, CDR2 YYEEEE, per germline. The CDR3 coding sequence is TGTGCCAGCAGCATCGGGGCGCCCTCTTACGAGCAGTACGTC. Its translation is CASSIGAPSYEQYV.

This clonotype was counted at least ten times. The DNA of the CDR3 is TGTGCCAGCAGTTTCGACTGGGGGGGCGGTCAGCCCCAGCATTTT. It yields the protein CASSFDWGGGQPQHF. The chain joins TRBV27 to TRBJ1-5, with a tentative D call TRBD1 (6 bases). The V end was cut by 3 bases, the J end by 6 bases, with 15 bases between. The CDR3 length is 15 residues. Looked up from germline, CDR1 is MNHEY and CDR2 is SMNVEV (reference sequence).

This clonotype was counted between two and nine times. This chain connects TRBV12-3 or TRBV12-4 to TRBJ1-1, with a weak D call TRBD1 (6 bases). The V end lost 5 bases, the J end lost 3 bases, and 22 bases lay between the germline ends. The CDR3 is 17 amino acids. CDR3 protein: CASSQLGTLHGDTEAFF. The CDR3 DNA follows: TGTGCCAGCAGTCAACTCGGGACACTCCACGGGGACACTGAAGCTTTCTTT.

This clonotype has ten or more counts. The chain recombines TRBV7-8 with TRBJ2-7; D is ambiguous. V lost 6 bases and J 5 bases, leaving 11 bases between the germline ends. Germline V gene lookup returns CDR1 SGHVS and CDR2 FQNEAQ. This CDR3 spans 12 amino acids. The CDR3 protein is CASRSPADEQYF. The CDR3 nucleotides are TGTGCCAGCAGAAGCCCGGCTGACGAGCAGTACTTC.